This T cell receptor beta chain was sequenced in a study of T cell repertoires in cytomegalovirus infection. Study-level findings and limits: Adding up the frequency of public TCR beta families identified people who carried CMV plus the relevant HLA. Ex vivo, HLA-C-restricted CMV-specific TCR beta clonotypes prevailed over the rest of the response.

This clonotype was seen ten or more times. What it binds is unknown. TCRdb reanalysed the reads using MiXCR and keeps one entry per CDR3 protein. The table lists approximately 140,000 distinct CDR3 sequences, roughly 9% of them singletons. Trimming took off 6 bases at V and 6 bases at J, with 6 bases between the two ends. The CDR3 has 12 residues. The J gene is TRBJ1-6, the V gene TRBV12-3 or TRBV12-4; no definite D call. The receptor was derived from a human donor in good health (CMV status not recorded). Some clones in this sample may be carry-over from other donors' samples. Source material: PBMCs. The CDR3 protein is CASSRINSPLHF. In DNA form, the CDR3 reads TGTGCCAGCAGCCGTATTAATTCACCCCTCCACTTT.